What follows are 4 T cell receptor beta chains derived from one specimen sequenced in a study of shared clonotypes between healthy human individuals. Profiled with immunoSEQ multiplex PCR; TCRdb holds only in-frame clones, not every one. The sample contains 1.5 million to 1.9 million clones, 98% of which appear only once. The sample comprised naive CD4+ T cells sorted from blood. Subset reported: CD45RA+ positively selected. The receptors here all came from a man younger than 45 in good health.

The chain employs TRBV25-1 and TRBJ1-1; weak D call: TRBD1 (5 bases). Germline CDR1 MGHDK, CDR2 SYGVNS. The CDR3 has 14 residues. The V and J ends lost 1 base and 4 bases respectively, with 10 bases between them. In DNA, the CDR3 is TGTGCCAGCAGTGAATCCGGGGCGGTCACTGAAGCTTTCTTT. Translating gives CASSESGAVTEAFF.

As to this clone: This specimen includes other DNA sequences encoding the same CDR3. The chain uses TRBV5-4 and TRBJ2-5; 11 bases agree with TRBD2. Germline lookup yields CDR1 SGHNT and CDR2 YYREEE (reference sequence). This CDR3 is built from 15 residues. V was clipped by 3 bases and J by 1 base; unmatched bases: 2. CDR3 amino acids: CASSSGTSGQETQYF. The CDR3 DNA sequence: TGTGCCAGCAGCTCAGGGACTAGCGGCCAAGAGACCCAGTACTTC.

This sequence joins TRBV2 and TRBJ2-7; 7 positions agree with TRBD1. V lost 8 bases to trimming and J lost 1 base; unmatched junction nucleotides: 11. Germline V gene lookup returns CDR1 SNHLY and CDR2 FYNNEI. The length of the CDR3 is 15 residues. The CDR3 here is CASSKLKGASYEQYF. CDR3 sequence (DNA): TGTGCCAGCTCTAAGCTGAAGGGGGCATCCTACGAGCAGTACTTC.

Notes on this clone: The same CDR3 arises from other DNA sequences in this sample as well. V is TRBV5-1 and J is TRBJ2-3; TRBD1 might be the D (5 bases). The CDR3 length is 15 residues. The V and J ends lost 2 bases and 0 bases respectively, with 10 bases between them. The germline gives CDR1 SGHRS, CDR2 YFSETQ. CDR3 sequence: CASSLGRTSTDTQYF. CDR3 nucleotides: TGCGCCAGCAGCTTAGGGCGGACAAGCACAGATACGCAGTATTTT.